The next 16 T cell receptor beta chains were all read from a single sample in a study of cytomegalovirus exposure and HLA in healthy donors. Primers: 60 Vbeta forward and 13 Jbeta reverse. The table came from immunoSEQ multiplex PCR; TCRdb's copy has only in-frame clones and leaves some out. The data contain fewer than 85,000 clones, 78% of them singletons. The specimen sequenced was PBMCs. These receptor sequences come from a man younger than 35 in good health and CMV-seropositive.

The genes are TRBV7-9 and TRBJ1-1, with D unclear. V lost 4 bases and J lost 0, with 12 bases in between. CDR1 and CDR2 from the germline V gene are SEHNR and FQNEAQ (reference sequence). The CDR3 sequence is 15 residues long. CDR3 sequence reads: CASSSGSTLNTEAFF. Here the CDR3 DNA reads TGTGCCAGCAGCTCAGGCAGTACCTTGAACACTGAAGCTTTCTTT. The variable domain in full, completed from reference TRBV7-9 and TRBJ1-1, reads DTGVSQNPRHKITKRGQNVTFRCDPISEHNRLYWYRQTLGQGPEFLTYFQNEAQLEKSRLLSDRFSAERPKGSFSTLEIQRTEQGDSAMYLCASSSGSTLNTEAFFGQGTRLTVV.

This clone occurred a few times. The chain recombines TRBV5-6 with TRBJ1-1, with D perhaps matching TRBD1 (6 bases). V was trimmed by 1 base and J by 5 bases, leaving 15 bases between them. The germline V gene has CDR1 SGHDT and CDR2 YYEEEE. The CDR3 contains 15 residues. The CDR3 protein is CASSLTGKGGTEAFF. The CDR3 DNA is TGTGCCAGCAGCTTGACAGGAAAGGGGGGGACTGAAGCTTTCTTT. The whole variable domain, filled in from reference TRBV5-6 and TRBJ1-1, reads DAGVTQSPTHLIKTRGQQVTLRCSPKSGHDTVSWYQQALGQGPQFIFQYYEEEERQRGNFPDRFSGHQFPNYSSELNVNALLLGDSALYLCASSLTGKGGTEAFFGQGTRLTVV.

The chain uses TRBV9 and TRBJ2-1, with TRBD2 matching 10 bases. The CDR3 runs to 16 residues. Germline CDR1 is SGDLS and CDR2 is YYNGEE. The trim removed 1 base at V and 10 bases at J, leaving 11 bases unmatched. In DNA form, the CDR3 reads TGTGCCAGCAGCGTATCCAGAAGCGGGAGGGCCGGGGAGCAGTTCTTC. Translated: CASSVSRSGRAGEQFF.

The J gene is TRBJ2-2, the V gene TRBV19; tentative D call: TRBD2 (6 bases). CDR1 and CDR2 from the germline V gene are LNHDA and SQIVND (reference sequence). V dropped 7 bases and J dropped 4 bases, with 13 bases sitting between them. The CDR3 is 14 residues long. This CDR3 is CASTIGGATGELFF. The CDR3 DNA reads as TGTGCCAGTACCATAGGCGGGGCCACCGGGGAGCTGTTTTTT.

The CDR3, as DNA: TGTGCCAAAGGGAGCGCCGAGCAGTACTTC. It is translated as CAKGSAEQYF. The rearrangement joins TRBV10-3 to TRBJ2-7, with TRBD2 as a possible D gene (5 bases). With 10 bases removed from V and 6 bases from J, the gap between germline ends came to 10 bases. Germline V gene lookup returns CDR1 ENHRY and CDR2 SYGVKD. This CDR3 has 10 amino acids.

The chain uses TRBV27 and TRBJ1-2; TRBD1 matches 7 bases. The CDR3 has 14 residues. The germline V gene has CDR1 MNHEY and CDR2 SMNVEV (reference sequence). V trimming: 6 bases; J trimming: 8 bases; junction bases outside the gene matches: 12. CDR3 region: CASSFFRAGGGYTF. In DNA, the CDR3 is TGTGCCAGCAGCTTCTTCCGGGCAGGGGGAGGCTACACCTTC.

Notes on this clone: One junction end disagrees with the germline gene, perhaps due to a read error. The chain carries TRBV25-1 and TRBJ2-1; the D gene is possibly TRBD2 (7 bases). Germline V gene sequence: CDR1 MGHDK, CDR2 SYGVNS. The length of the CDR3 is 15 residues. The CDR3 DNA reads as TGTGCCAGCCGTGACGGCGGGGGAGGGGGGAATGAGCAGTTCTTC. Protein: CASRDGGGGGNEQFF.

The chain recombines TRBV6-5 with TRBJ2-1; D is uncertain. V shed 0 bases and J shed 5 bases, with 11 bases lying between them. This CDR3 is built from 15 residues. CDR1 MNHEY and CDR2 SVGAGI come from the germline V gene. In DNA form, the CDR3 reads TGTGCCAGCAGTTACTCGAGAACTATTGACAATGAGCAGTTCTTC. Encoded protein: CASSYSRTIDNEQFF.

The J gene is TRBJ2-1, the V gene TRBV5-6, with 8 bases aligning to TRBD2. CDR3 size: 14 residues. Germline-derived CDR1 and CDR2 are SGHDT and YYEEEE. J was trimmed by 0 bases and V by 9 bases; bases with no gene match: 5. The CDR3 DNA reads TGTGCCACCTCACTAGCGGCCTCCTACAATGAGCAGTTCTTC. Translation: CATSLAASYNEQFF.

The chain links TRBV6-5 to TRBJ1-4; D is perhaps TRBD1 (5 bases). The CDR3 consists of 14 residues. Germline V gives CDR1 MNHEY, CDR2 SVGAGI. V lost 6 bases and J lost 5, with 13 bases in between. The CDR3 bases are TGTGCCAGCAGAGTATCCTGGGGCAATGAAAAACTGTTTTTT. Translation: CASRVSWGNEKLFF.

The sample holds one count of this clone. The rearrangement uses TRBV14 and TRBJ2-4; D may be TRBD1 (5 bases). The germline V gene encodes CDR1 SGHDN and CDR2 FVKESK. CDR3 length equals 14 residues. Trimming left V 3 bases short and J 1 base short, with 7 bases between. DNA for the CDR3: TGTGCCAGCAGCCAGGGGCTGGCCAAAAACATTCAGTACTTC. Its translation is CASSQGLAKNIQYF.

The V gene is TRBV2, the J gene TRBJ2-7; D might be TRBD2 (7 bases). From germline, CDR1 is SNHLY and CDR2 FYNNEI. The CDR3 sequence is 18 residues long. Trimming took off 5 bases at V and 0 bases at J, with 23 bases between the two ends. This CDR3 is CASSLSVGGLASSYEQYF. The CDR3 DNA is TGTGCCAGCAGTCTTTCAGTGGGGGGGCTAGCGAGCTCCTACGAGCAGTACTTC.

V is TRBV11-2 and J is TRBJ2-3, with D possibly being TRBD2 (6 bases). CDR1 is SGHAT, CDR2 FQNNGV, per germline. Trimming took off 5 bases at V and 1 base at J, with 10 bases between the two ends. The CDR3 loop spans 14 amino acids. This chain's CDR3 is CASSMSGRTDTQYF. CDR3 sequence (DNA): TGTGCCAGCAGCATGAGCGGGCGCACAGATACGCAGTATTTT.

The rearrangement joins TRBV19 to TRBJ1-2; D is ambiguous. The germline CDR1 and CDR2 sequences are LNHDA and SQIVND (reference sequence). The CDR3 length is 13 residues. V was pared by 4 bases and J by 8 bases, with 14 bases between. CDR3 protein: CASSTPPGLGYTF. The CDR3 nucleotides read TGTGCCAGTAGTACTCCCCCAGGACTGGGCTACACCTTC.

The rearrangement links TRBV10-3 to TRBJ1-1; a possible D gene is TRBD1 (5 bases). This CDR3 is built from 15 residues. The germline V and J ends were trimmed by 6 bases and 1 base, with 15 bases remaining between them. Looked up from germline, CDR1 is ENHRY and CDR2 is SYGVKD. The CDR3 nucleotides read TGTGCCATCAGGGCGGGGGGATTAGAGAACACTGAAGCTTTCTTT. Its protein is CAIRAGGLENTEAFF.

The chain employs TRBV6-5 and TRBJ1-2; D is perhaps TRBD1 (5 bases). The length of the CDR3 is 14 residues. The germline V gene encodes CDR1 MNHEY and CDR2 SVGAGI. Trimming took off 1 base at V and 8 bases at J, with 14 bases between the two ends. The CDR3 is CASSYLAGRGGYTF. The CDR3 nucleotides are TGTGCCAGCAGTTACTTGGCGGGACGAGGCGGCTACACCTTC.